This T cell receptor beta chain was sequenced in a study of regulatory T cells in long-lasting Graves disease. The authors built TCR beta libraries using iRepertoire HTBI primers and Arm-PCR of CDR3 regions. TCRdb called the multiplex PCR reads again in MiXCR, with one record for every CDR3 protein. This sample has 350,000 to 450,000 distinct CDR3 sequences, with around 20% found just once. This clonotype turned up a few times. The V and J ends lost 4 bases and 4 bases respectively, with 14 bases between them. Germline V gene data show CDR1 as SGHRS and CDR2 as YFSETQ. The CDR3 has 14 residues. Time point specified: persistent/refractory GD, antithyroid drugs over 5 years with positive TRAb. Construction of the TCR library relied on RNA isolated from PBMCs.

The receptor was derived from a female donor with Graves disease. Sequences were derived from peripheral blood mononuclear cells (PBMCs), sampled when the disease was refractory, from a patient treated with antithyroid drugs. The chain is built from TRBV5-1 and TRBJ1-1; D is possibly TRBD1 (6 bases). CDR3 sequence reads: CASSIQGRPTEAFF. CDR3 DNA: TGCGCCAGCAGCATACAGGGCCGACCCACTGAAGCTTTCTTT.